A selection of T cell receptor beta chains follows, all from one sample in a study of Ad26.COV2.S vaccination and SARS-CoV-2 variants. Sequencing was performed with immunoSEQ multiplex PCR; in TCRdb, only in-frame clones are kept and a portion is missing. The table records 300,000 to 450,000 clones, about 91% of them present only once. The specimen was peripheral blood, collected after recovery from COVID-19. The receptors here all came from a human donor who had recovered from COVID-19. Each CDR3 is given with its conserved first and last residue. A D gene is named only where the DNA matches it firmly. The listing skips clone size in some rows; elsewhere it reads once, few, many or a size class.

clone_size	v_call	d_call	j_call	cdr3_aa	cdr3_nt
NA	TRBV2	NA	TRBJ1-3	CASSDGAARNTIYF	TGTGCCAGCAGTGACGGAGCGGCTAGGAACACCATATATTTT
NA	TRBV3-1/TRBV3-2	NA	TRBJ1-4	CASSQQGTNEKLFF	TGTGCCAGCAGCCAACAGGGTACGAATGAAAAACTGTTTTTT
NA	TRBV19	TRBD1	TRBJ2-5	CASSIVGGQGIQTQYF	TGTGCCAGTAGTATTGTAGGCGGACAGGGCATACAGACCCAGTACTTC
NA	TRBV3-1/TRBV3-2	NA	TRBJ1-2	CASSQGGYGYTF	TGTGCCAGCAGCCAAGGGGGCTATGGCTACACCTTC
NA	TRBV2	NA	TRBJ1-1	CASSEEGVKGTEAFF	TGTGCCAGCAGTGAGGAAGGAGTTAAGGGCACTGAAGCTTTCTTT
NA	TRBV6-5	TRBD1	TRBJ1-1	CASRTGGGTEAFF	TGTGCCAGCAGAACAGGGGGCGGGACCGAAGCTTTCTTT
NA	TRBV6-5	NA	TRBJ1-2	CASRGAGYGYTF	TGTGCCAGTCGAGGGGCAGGGTATGGCTACACCTTC
NA	TRBV2	TRBD1	TRBJ1-2	CASRPGGTNYGYTF	TGTGCCAGCAGGCCAGGGGGGACTAACTATGGCTACACCTTC
once	TRBV7-9	NA	TRBJ2-5	CASSLMLQETQYF	TGTGCCAGCAGCTTAATGTTACAAGAGACCCAGTACTTC
NA	TRBV19	NA	TRBJ1-5	CASRVEAGPQHF	TGTGCCAGTAGGGTGGAGGCAGGCCCCCAGCATTTT
NA	TRBV9	NA	TRBJ2-7	CASSPGDWSSYEQYF	TGTGCCAGCAGCCCAGGCGACTGGTCCTCCTACGAGCAGTACTTC
NA	TRBV6-5	NA	TRBJ1-6	CASSFSGQNNSPLHF	TGTGCCAGCAGTTTTTCTGGACAAAATAATTCACCCCTCCACTTT
NA	TRBV7-7	NA	TRBJ2-3	CASSPSEVTDTQYF	TGTGCTAGCAGCCCCTCCGAGGTCACAGATACGCAGTATTTT
NA	TRBV7-8	NA	TRBJ2-5	CASSATGRKETQYF	TGTGCCAGCAGCGCAACCGGGAGAAAAGAGACCCAGTACTTC
NA	TRBV24-1	TRBD1	TRBJ2-3	CATSDFHQMDRNTDTQYF	TGTGCCACCAGTGATTTCCACCAAATGGACAGGAACACAGATACGCAGTATTTT
NA	TRBV2	NA	TRBJ2-7	CASRETRAGVEDEQYF	TGTGCCAGCAGGGAGACCCGAGCCGGGGTGGAGGACGAGCAGTACTTC
NA	TRBV11-2	NA	TRBJ2-3	CASSLRGRGDTQYF	TGTGCCAGCAGTCTTAGGGGCAGAGGAGATACGCAGTATTTT
few	TRBV2	TRBD1	TRBJ1-5	CASSSTGGRQPQHF	TGTGCCAGCAGTTCCACAGGGGGTAGGCAGCCCCAGCATTTT
NA	TRBV6-5	TRBD1	TRBJ2-7	CASRPTGVYEQYF	TGTGCCAGCAGACCGACAGGGGTTTACGAGCAGTACTTC
NA	TRBV11-2	TRBD1	TRBJ2-1	CASSLPPGTGLSYNEQFF	TGTGCCAGCAGCTTACCCCCGGGGACAGGCCTCTCCTACAATGAGCAGTTCTTC
NA	TRBV5-1	NA	TRBJ2-1	CASSLVGSSPYNEQFF	TGCGCCAGCAGCTTGGTAGGCAGCTCTCCCTACAATGAGCAGTTCTTC
NA	TRBV10-1	TRBD1	TRBJ2-3	CASSATGPATQYF	TGCGCCAGCAGCGCGACAGGGCCCGCTACGCAGTATTTT
NA	TRBV6-2/TRBV6-3	NA	TRBJ2-3	CASSYSPGWIDTQYF	TGTGCCAGCAGTTACTCGCCAGGGTGGATAGATACGCAGTATTTT
NA	TRBV3-1/TRBV3-2	NA	TRBJ2-2	CASSQLPAGELFF	TGTGCCAGCAGCCAACTCCCAGCCGGGGAGCTGTTTTTT
NA	TRBV2	NA	TRBJ1-5	CASRRDGGGDQPQHF	TGTGCCAGCAGGAGGGACGGAGGAGGAGATCAGCCCCAGCATTTT
NA	TRBV14	TRBD2	TRBJ2-3	CASSHTWTSGDATDTQYF	TGTGCCAGCAGCCACACCTGGACTAGCGGGGACGCCACAGATACGCAGTATTTT
NA	TRBV12-5	NA	TRBJ1-5	CASSEQGEGQPQHF	TGTGCTAGTTCGGAGCAGGGTGAGGGTCAGCCCCAGCATTTT
few	TRBV2	NA	TRBJ1-5	CASSAGVREEPQHF	TGTGCCAGCAGTGCGGGGGTCAGGGAAGAGCCCCAGCATTTT
NA	TRBV28	TRBD1	TRBJ1-5	CASSSGTGEHQPQHF	TGTGCCAGCAGTTCCGGGACAGGGGAACATCAGCCCCAGCATTTT
NA	TRBV9	NA	TRBJ2-3	CASSKRSRGSPDTQYF	TGTGCCAGCAGCAAAAGGTCGCGGGGAAGCCCAGATACGCAGTATTTT
NA	TRBV9	TRBD1	TRBJ1-6	CASSVGVGQGDSPLHF	TGTGCCAGCAGCGTAGGGGTGGGACAGGGGGACTCACCCCTCCACTTT
NA	TRBV5-6	NA	TRBJ1-4	CASSPIATNEKLFF	TGTGCCAGCAGCCCTATTGCAACTAATGAAAAACTGTTTTTT
NA	TRBV7-8	NA	TRBJ2-1	CASSLAAGSDNEQFF	TGTGCCAGCAGCTTAGCGGCGGGCAGCGACAATGAGCAGTTCTTC
NA	TRBV11-2	NA	TRBJ1-6	CASSLLNSPLHF	TGTGCCAGCAGCTTATTGAATTCACCCCTCCACTTT
NA	TRBV6-5	TRBD1	TRBJ2-3	CASSLFRQGEGDTQYF	TGTGCCAGCAGTTTATTTCGACAGGGGGAAGGAGATACGCAGTATTTT
NA	TRBV6-2/TRBV6-3	TRBD2	TRBJ2-5	CASSYGLAGDKETQYF	TGTGCCAGCAGTTATGGGCTAGCGGGGGATAAAGAGACCCAGTACTTC
NA	TRBV5-4	NA	TRBJ1-2	CASSSPASRANYGYTF	TGTGCCAGCAGCTCACCTGCTTCCCGAGCTAACTATGGCTACACCTTC
NA	TRBV11-2	TRBD1	TRBJ1-3	CASSSPGGSRNTIYF	TGTGCCAGCAGCTCCCCAGGGGGCTCAAGAAACACCATATATTTT
once	TRBV7-9	NA	TRBJ1-4	CASKSREVGKLFF	TGTGCCAGCAAGAGCAGGGAAGTCGGAAAACTGTTTTTT
NA	TRBV2	TRBD1	TRBJ2-5	CASSPSLRGYETQYF	TGTGCCAGCAGTCCCAGCCTCAGGGGGTATGAGACCCAGTACTTC
NA	TRBV9	TRBD2	TRBJ2-1	CASSGGGGSGDSNNEQFF	TGTGCCAGCAGCGGAGGTGGGGGGAGCGGGGATAGTAACAATGAGCAGTTCTTC
NA	TRBV19	TRBD2	TRBJ2-5	CASRRLAGDAETQYF	TGTGCCAGTAGACGACTAGCGGGGGACGCAGAGACCCAGTACTTC
NA	TRBV11-2	TRBD1	TRBJ2-5	CASSFRQGASETQYF	TGTGCCAGCAGCTTTAGGCAGGGGGCCTCGGAGACCCAGTACTTC
NA	TRBV6-6	TRBD1	TRBJ2-7	CASRDRGRQQSYEQYF	TGTGCCAGCAGGGACAGGGGCAGACAACAGTCCTACGAGCAGTACTTC
NA	TRBV27	TRBD1	TRBJ1-1	CASRENRGPNTEAFF	TGTGCCAGCAGGGAAAACAGGGGTCCGAACACTGAAGCTTTCTTT
NA	TRBV11-2	NA	TRBJ1-1	CASSLVGGTNTEAFF	TGTGCCAGCAGCTTAGTCGGGGGCACGAACACTGAAGCTTTCTTT
NA	TRBV5-6	NA	TRBJ1-2	CASSLGPGPAYGYTF	TGTGCCAGCAGCTTGGGCCCCGGACCGGCTTATGGCTACACCTTC